This section outlines one TCR beta chain sequence together with its context. Its antigen remains unknown. These data belong to a study of follicular helper T cells after annual influenza vaccination. Study summary: Blood was drawn on days 0, 7 and 28 after vaccination.

Time point reported: 2015-2016 season, pre-vaccination. Each time point used about 35 to 110 mL of blood. The CDR3 spans 17 residues. Losses at the gene ends were 0 bases for V and 3 bases for J; bases not matched to a gene: 4. Germline CDR1 and CDR2: SGDLS and YYNGEE. TCRdb's copy holds only in-frame clones and misses some; the assay was immunoSEQ multiplex PCR. In the table there are roughly 15,000 clones, approximately 84% of which are singletons. Findings and caveats of the study: Most later recoveries of Day 7 ICOS+CD38+ clones were ICOS-CD38- cTfh. Each annual vaccination recalled recurring oligoclonal ICOS+CD38+ cTfh clonotypes.

The genes are TRBV9 and TRBJ2-5; 14 positions agree with TRBD2. The sequences come from CXCR5- memory CD4+ T cells sorted from blood, collected on the day of influenza vaccination. This clonotype was obtained from an adult who received the influenza vaccine. The CDR3 DNA follows: TGTGCCAGCAGCGTAGGGACTAGCGGGGGGCAAAAAGAGACCCAGTACTTC. This translates into CASSVGTSGGQKETQYF.